This TCR beta chain derives from a study of OX40 agonist ivuxolimab in advanced cancers. At the level of the study: With a range of roughly 23 to 79, age averaged roughly 60 years, and nearly 85% were male. General study points: At 0.1 to 3.0 mg/kg, CD4+ and CD8+ blood T cells expanded clonally by week 6.

Germline V gene sequence: CDR1 SGDLS, CDR2 YYNGEE. The CDR3 runs to 16 residues. Losses at the gene ends were 0 bases for V and 1 base for J; bases not matched to a gene: 3. A note on this clone: The antigen remains unidentified.

Using immunoSEQ multiplex PCR, the repertoire was profiled, and TCRdb retains in-frame clones only, with some absent. The sample contains about 16,000 clones, 75% to 95% of which appear only once. The sample consisted of CD4+ or CD8+ T cells sorted from blood, taken in a trial of the OX40 agonist ivuxolimab. The clonotype originates from an adult with an advanced solid tumor such as melanoma, head and neck, liver or kidney cancer. The genes are TRBV9 and TRBJ2-1, with 8 bases that match TRBD2. As DNA, the CDR3 is TGTGCCAGCAGCGTAGCTACTAGCGGTTCCTACAATGAGCAGTTCTTC. This codes for CASSVATSGSYNEQFF.